Given below is one T cell receptor (beta chain) in context. The source of the sample is a study of blood T cell repertoires in COVID-19. Looking at the study overall: T cells, B-cell-depleted T cells, or PBMCs supplied cDNA or gDNA.

The germline CDR1 and CDR2 sequences are SGHTA and FQGTGA. V lost 4 bases, J lost 6 bases, and 10 bases stayed unmatched. The CDR3 spans 16 residues. Clones were read by immunoSEQ multiplex PCR, and TCRdb kept only the in-frame ones, dropping some. This sample has around 170,000 clones, with just over 85% found just once. The specimen sequenced was peripheral blood. The TCR was taken from a man aged 45 to 65 with active or convalescent COVID-19. V usage is TRBV7-3 and J usage is TRBJ2-3; 10 bases line up with TRBD2. CDR3 residues: CASSSRLAGELDTQYF. For the CDR3, the DNA is TGTGCCAGCAGCTCCCGCCTAGCGGGGGAACTGGATACGCAGTATTTT. The entire variable domain, with the rest obtained from reference TRBV7-3 and TRBJ2-3, is as follows: GAGVSQTPSNKVTEKGKYVELRCDPISGHTALYWYRQSLGQGPEFLIYFQGTGAADDSGLPNDRFFAVRPEGSVSTLKIQRTERGDSAVYLCASSSRLAGELDTQYFGPGTRLTVL.